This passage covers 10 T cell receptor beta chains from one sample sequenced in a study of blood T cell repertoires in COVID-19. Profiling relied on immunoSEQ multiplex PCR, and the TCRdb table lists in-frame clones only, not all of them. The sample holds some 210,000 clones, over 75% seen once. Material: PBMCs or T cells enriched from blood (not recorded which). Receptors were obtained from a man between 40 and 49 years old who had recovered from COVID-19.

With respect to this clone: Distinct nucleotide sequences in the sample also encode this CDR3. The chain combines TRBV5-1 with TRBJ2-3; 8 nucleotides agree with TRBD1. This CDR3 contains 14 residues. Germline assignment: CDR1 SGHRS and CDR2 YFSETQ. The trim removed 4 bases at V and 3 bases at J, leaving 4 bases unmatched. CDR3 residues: CASSQGQGTDTQYF. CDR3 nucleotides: TGCGCCAGCAGCCAAGGACAGGGTACAGATACGCAGTATTTT.

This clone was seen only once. CDR3: CASSYRTGGETQYF. The CDR3 DNA reads as TGTGCCAGCTCATACCGGACCGGAGGGGAGACCCAGTACTTC. The rearrangement links TRBV18 to TRBJ2-5; D may be TRBD2 (6 bases). The germline V and J ends were trimmed by 5 bases and 5 bases, with 15 bases remaining between them. Germline CDR1 is KGHSH and CDR2 is LQKENI. CDR3 length: 14 amino acids.

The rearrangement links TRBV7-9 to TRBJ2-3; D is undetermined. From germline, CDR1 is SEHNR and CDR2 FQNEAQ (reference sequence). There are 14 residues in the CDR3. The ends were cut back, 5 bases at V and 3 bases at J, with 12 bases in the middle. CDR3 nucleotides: TGTGCCAGCAGCCCCCTGGCGGAAACAGATACGCAGTATTTT. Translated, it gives CASSPLAETDTQYF.

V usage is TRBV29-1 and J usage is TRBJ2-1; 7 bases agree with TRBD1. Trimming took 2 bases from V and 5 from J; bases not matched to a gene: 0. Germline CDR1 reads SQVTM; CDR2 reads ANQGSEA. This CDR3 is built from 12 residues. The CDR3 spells CSVEQGDNEQFF. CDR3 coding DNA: TGCAGCGTTGAACAGGGGGACAATGAGCAGTTCTTC.

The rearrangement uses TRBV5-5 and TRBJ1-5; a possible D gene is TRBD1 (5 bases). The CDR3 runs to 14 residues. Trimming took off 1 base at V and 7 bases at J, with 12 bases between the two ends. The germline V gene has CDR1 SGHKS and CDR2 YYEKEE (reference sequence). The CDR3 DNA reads TGTGCCAGCAGCTTGTCAGGGATCGGGCAGCCCCAGCATTTT. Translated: CASSLSGIGQPQHF.

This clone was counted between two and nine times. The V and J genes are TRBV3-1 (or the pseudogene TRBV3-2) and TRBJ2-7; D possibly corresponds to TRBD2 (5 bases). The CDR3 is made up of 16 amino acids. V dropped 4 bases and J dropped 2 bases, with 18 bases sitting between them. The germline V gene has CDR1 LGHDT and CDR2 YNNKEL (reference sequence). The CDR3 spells CASSRGVFRGTYEQYF. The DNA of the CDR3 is TGTGCCAGCAGCCGGGGAGTATTTCGGGGTACCTACGAGCAGTACTTC.

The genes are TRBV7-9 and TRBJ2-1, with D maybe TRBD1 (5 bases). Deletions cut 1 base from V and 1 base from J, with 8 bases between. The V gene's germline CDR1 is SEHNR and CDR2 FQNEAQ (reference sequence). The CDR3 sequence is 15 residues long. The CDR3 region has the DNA TGTGCCAGCAGCTTAGACAGACAGTCCTACAATGAGCAGTTCTTC. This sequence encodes CASSLDRQSYNEQFF.

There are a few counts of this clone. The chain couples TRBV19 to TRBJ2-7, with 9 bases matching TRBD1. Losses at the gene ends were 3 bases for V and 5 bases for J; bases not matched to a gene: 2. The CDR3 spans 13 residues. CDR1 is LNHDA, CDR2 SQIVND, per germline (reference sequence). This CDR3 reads CASSIGDRDEQYF. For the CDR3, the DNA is TGTGCCAGTAGTATCGGGGACAGGGACGAGCAGTACTTC.

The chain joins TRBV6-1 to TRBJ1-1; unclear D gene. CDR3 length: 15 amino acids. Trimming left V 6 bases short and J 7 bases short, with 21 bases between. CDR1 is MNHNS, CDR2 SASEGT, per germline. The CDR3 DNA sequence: TGTGCCAGCAGGCCACGGGGAGGGTCTAGGAATGAAGCTTTCTTT. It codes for CASRPRGGSRNEAFF.

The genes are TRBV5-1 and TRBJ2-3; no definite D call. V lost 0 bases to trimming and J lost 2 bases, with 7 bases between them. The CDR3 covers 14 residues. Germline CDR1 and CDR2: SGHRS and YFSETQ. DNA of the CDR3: TGCGCCAGCAGCTTGGCCAGAAACACAGATACGCAGTATTTT. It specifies CASSLARNTDTQYF.